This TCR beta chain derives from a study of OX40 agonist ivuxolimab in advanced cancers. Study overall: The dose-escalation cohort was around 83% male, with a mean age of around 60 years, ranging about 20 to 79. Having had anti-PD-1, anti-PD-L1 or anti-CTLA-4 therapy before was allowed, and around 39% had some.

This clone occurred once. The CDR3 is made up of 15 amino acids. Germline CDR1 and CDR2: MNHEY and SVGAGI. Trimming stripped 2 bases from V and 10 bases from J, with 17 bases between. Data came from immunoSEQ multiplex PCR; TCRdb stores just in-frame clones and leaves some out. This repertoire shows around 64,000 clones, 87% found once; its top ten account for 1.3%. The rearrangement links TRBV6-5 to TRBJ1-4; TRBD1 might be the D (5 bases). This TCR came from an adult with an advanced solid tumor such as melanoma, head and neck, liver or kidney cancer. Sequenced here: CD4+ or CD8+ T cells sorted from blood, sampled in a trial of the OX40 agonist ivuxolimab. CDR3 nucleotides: TGTGCCAGCAGTTACGGGGGTTTGGATTCGGGAAAACTGTTTTTT. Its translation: CASSYGGLDSGKLFF.